Listed below are T cell receptor beta chains from one sample, sequenced in a study of control samples from healthy donors and cancer patients. Using immunoSEQ multiplex PCR, the repertoire was profiled, and TCRdb retains in-frame clones only, with some absent. The sample has roughly 100,000 clones, around four fifths seen once. Sequenced: blood. The receptor set was obtained from a woman aged 45-65 years in good health. Both conserved end residues are part of each CDR3. The order of the fields is CDR3 protein, CDR3 DNA, D gene, clone size, V gene, J gene. D genes are given only for firm matches. The size of a clone is reported for some rows only, either as once, few or many, or as a class for expanded clones.

CDR3aa: CASSLVGTKSSYEQYF
CDR3nt: TGTGCCAGCAGCTTAGTTGGGACAAAGAGCTCCTACGAGCAGTACTTC
d_gene: .
abundance: .
v_gene: TRBV7-2
j_gene: TRBJ2-7

CDR3aa: CASSHTPQGQGPSCEQYF
CDR3nt: TGTGCCAGCAGCCACACCCCCCAAGGGCAGGGACCTTCGTGCGAGCAGTACTTC
d_gene: .
abundance: .
v_gene: TRBV21-1
j_gene: TRBJ2-7

CDR3aa: CAANSLSYNEQFF
CDR3nt: TGTGCCGCAAACAGCCTCTCCTACAATGAGCAGTTCTTC
d_gene: .
abundance: .
v_gene: TRBV6-5
j_gene: TRBJ2-1

CDR3aa: CASSLEGSLTGELFF
CDR3nt: TGTGCCAGCAGCTTAGAGGGCAGTTTGACCGGGGAGCTGTTTTTT
d_gene: .
abundance: .
v_gene: TRBV11-2
j_gene: TRBJ2-2

CDR3aa: CAWRVKGARHEQFF
CDR3nt: TGTGCCTGGAGAGTTAAGGGGGCGCGGCATGAGCAGTTCTTC
d_gene: TRBD1
abundance: .
v_gene: TRBV30
j_gene: TRBJ2-1

CDR3aa: CASSYMGASNQPQHF
CDR3nt: TGTGCCAGCAGTTACATGGGCGCAAGCAATCAGCCCCAGCATTTT
d_gene: .
abundance: .
v_gene: TRBV6-6
j_gene: TRBJ1-5

CDR3aa: CASSLDPRAPLYGYTF
CDR3nt: TGTGCCAGCAGCTTAGATCCCAGGGCCCCTCTCTATGGCTACACCTTC
d_gene: .
abundance: .
v_gene: TRBV11-2
j_gene: TRBJ1-2

CDR3aa: CASSEVGAKAGELFF
CDR3nt: TGTGCCAGCAGTGAGGTCGGGGCGAAGGCCGGGGAGCTGTTTTTT
d_gene: .
abundance: few
v_gene: TRBV25-1
j_gene: TRBJ2-2

CDR3aa: CASRTGDEQYF
CDR3nt: TGTGCCAGCAGAACAGGGGACGAGCAGTACTTC
d_gene: TRBD1
abundance: .
v_gene: TRBV6-4
j_gene: TRBJ2-7

CDR3aa: CVSRPSGTGSGYTF
CDR3nt: TGTGTCAGCAGGCCGTCAGGGACAGGGTCTGGCTACACCTTC
d_gene: TRBD1
abundance: .
v_gene: TRBV6-4
j_gene: TRBJ1-2

CDR3aa: CASSYISATPSQFF
CDR3nt: TGTGCCAGCAGCTACATATCTGCGACTCCGTCACAGTTCTTC
d_gene: .
abundance: .
v_gene: TRBV11-3
j_gene: TRBJ2-1

CDR3aa: CASSYSQEYEQYF
CDR3nt: TGTGCCAGCAGTTACTCCCAGGAATACGAGCAGTACTTC
d_gene: .
abundance: .
v_gene: TRBV6-2/TRBV6-3
j_gene: TRBJ2-7

CDR3aa: CASSLDGLTVHEKLFF
CDR3nt: TGTGCCAGCAGCTTAGATGGGCTCACGGTCCATGAAAAACTGTTTTTT
d_gene: .
abundance: .
v_gene: TRBV11-2
j_gene: TRBJ1-4

CDR3aa: CSASTVNYGYTF
CDR3nt: TGCAGTGCTAGTACCGTGAACTATGGCTACACCTTC
d_gene: .
abundance: .
v_gene: TRBV20-1
j_gene: TRBJ1-2

CDR3aa: CASSPGGLAAGNEQFF
CDR3nt: TGTGCCAGCAGTCCCGGGGGACTAGCGGCGGGTAATGAGCAGTTCTTC
d_gene: TRBD2
abundance: few
v_gene: TRBV3-1/TRBV3-2
j_gene: TRBJ2-1

CDR3aa: CASSLGAAQETQYF
CDR3nt: TGTGCCAGCAGCTTGGGGGCGGCTCAAGAGACCCAGTACTTC
d_gene: .
abundance: .
v_gene: TRBV5-5
j_gene: TRBJ2-5

CDR3aa: CASSRPGLRDRNQPQHF
CDR3nt: TGTGCCAGCAGCCGTCCCGGATTGAGGGATCGCAATCAGCCCCAGCATTTT
d_gene: .
abundance: few
v_gene: TRBV5-8
j_gene: TRBJ1-5

CDR3aa: CASSQRHTGGKGTIYF
CDR3nt: TGTGCCAGCAGCCAACGACACACGGGAGGGAAAGGCACCATATATTTT
d_gene: .
abundance: .
v_gene: TRBV3-1/TRBV3-2
j_gene: TRBJ1-3

CDR3aa: CASSMREGSDTQYF
CDR3nt: TGTGCCAGTAGTATGAGAGAGGGGTCTGATACGCAGTATTTT
d_gene: .
abundance: .
v_gene: TRBV19
j_gene: TRBJ2-3

CDR3aa: CAWSSGTPGNQPQHF
CDR3nt: TGTGCCTGGAGTTCTGGGACACCTGGAAATCAGCCCCAGCATTTT
d_gene: .
abundance: .
v_gene: TRBV30
j_gene: TRBJ1-5

CDR3aa: CASSLRAGNTEAFF
CDR3nt: TGTGCCAGCAGCTTAAGGGCGGGGAACACTGAAGCTTTCTTT
d_gene: .
abundance: .
v_gene: TRBV7-9
j_gene: TRBJ1-1

CDR3aa: CASSLEGGLADTQYF
CDR3nt: TGCGCCAGCAGCTTGGAGGGGGGGCTTGCAGATACGCAGTATTTT
d_gene: .
abundance: .
v_gene: TRBV5-1
j_gene: TRBJ2-3

CDR3aa: CASSDSDQQVYYEQYF
CDR3nt: TGTGCCAGCAGTGACTCGGATCAACAGGTCTACTACGAGCAGTACTTC
d_gene: .
abundance: .
v_gene: TRBV6-4
j_gene: TRBJ2-7

CDR3aa: CASSPGRWNYGYTF
CDR3nt: TGTGCCAGCAGCCCAGGCCGATGGAACTATGGCTACACCTTC
d_gene: .
abundance: .
v_gene: TRBV11-1
j_gene: TRBJ1-2

CDR3aa: CSVEEEWPGGYTF
CDR3nt: TGCAGCGTTGAAGAGGAATGGCCCGGCGGCTACACCTTC
d_gene: .
abundance: .
v_gene: TRBV29-1
j_gene: TRBJ1-2

CDR3aa: CASSLGTGGETQYF
CDR3nt: TGTGCCAGCAGCTTGGGGACAGGCGGAGAGACCCAGTACTTC
d_gene: TRBD1
abundance: .
v_gene: TRBV5-8
j_gene: TRBJ2-5

CDR3aa: CASSLDGSYEQYF
CDR3nt: TGCGCCAGCAGCTTAGACGGGAGCTACGAGCAGTACTTC
d_gene: .
abundance: .
v_gene: TRBV11-3
j_gene: TRBJ2-7